Listed below are T cell receptor beta chains from one sample, sequenced in a study of cytomegalovirus exposure and HLA in healthy donors. Only in-frame clones appear in the TCRdb table, and some are missing; sequencing was by immunoSEQ multiplex PCR. Seen here are about 100,000 clones, about 77% observed once, and the top ten hold less than 5%. Material for sequencing was PBMCs. The receptors were gathered from a woman aged 18-30 years in good health and CMV-seropositive. CDR3s include the opening cysteine and the closing phenylalanine or tryptophan. The D gene is left open where the match is weak. Size tells how often a clone was seen (once, few, many) or the class of an expanded clone, and some rows leave it out.

j_gene: TRBJ2-2
d_gene: .
abundance: .
v_gene: TRBV18
CDR3aa: CASSPLGGELFF
CDR3nt: TGTGCCAGCTCACCACTCGGCGGGGAGCTGTTTTTT

j_gene: TRBJ2-7
d_gene: .
abundance: .
v_gene: TRBV9
CDR3aa: CASSVNPGTYEQYF
CDR3nt: TGTGCCAGCAGCGTGAATCCGGGAACCTACGAGCAGTACTTC

j_gene: TRBJ2-7
d_gene: .
abundance: .
v_gene: TRBV7-8
CDR3aa: CASSLSYEQYF
CDR3nt: TGTGCCAGCAGCTTATCCTACGAGCAGTACTTC

j_gene: TRBJ2-3
d_gene: .
abundance: .
v_gene: TRBV7-9
CDR3aa: CASSLGELAPTQYF
CDR3nt: TGTGCCAGCAGCTTGGGGGAACTAGCACCTACGCAGTATTTT

j_gene: TRBJ2-7
d_gene: TRBD2
abundance: .
v_gene: TRBV6-4
CDR3aa: CATWSGRAIDEQYF
CDR3nt: TGTGCCACATGGAGCGGGAGGGCCATCGACGAGCAGTACTTC

j_gene: TRBJ2-3
d_gene: .
abundance: .
v_gene: TRBV15
CDR3aa: CATSRDRGGAGTQYF
CDR3nt: TGTGCCACCAGCAGAGATAGGGGGGGCGCGGGTACGCAGTATTTT

j_gene: TRBJ2-2
d_gene: TRBD1
abundance: .
v_gene: TRBV6-5
CDR3aa: CASSSSGTGFIGELFF
CDR3nt: TGTGCCAGCAGTTCCTCCGGGACAGGGTTTATCGGGGAGCTGTTTTTT

j_gene: TRBJ2-7
d_gene: TRBD2
abundance: few
v_gene: TRBV10-3
CDR3aa: CAARDYYEQYF
CDR3nt: TGTGCCGCCCGGGACTACTACGAGCAGTACTTC

j_gene: TRBJ2-7
d_gene: .
abundance: .
v_gene: TRBV25-1
CDR3aa: CASSDTFYEQYF
CDR3nt: TGTGCCAGCAGTGACACCTTTTACGAGCAGTACTTC

j_gene: TRBJ2-5
d_gene: .
abundance: .
v_gene: TRBV7-3
CDR3aa: CASSLIGQGGETQYF
CDR3nt: TGTGCCAGCAGCTTAATCGGTCAGGGTGGCGAGACCCAGTACTTC

j_gene: TRBJ2-7
d_gene: TRBD1
abundance: .
v_gene: TRBV10-3
CDR3aa: CAISGDSSYEQYF
CDR3nt: TGTGCCATCAGCGGGGACAGCTCCTACGAGCAGTACTTC

j_gene: TRBJ2-7
d_gene: .
abundance: .
v_gene: TRBV4-2
CDR3aa: CASSQEAGGILTYEQYF
CDR3nt: TGTGCCAGCAGCCAAGAGGCTGGCGGGATCCTTACCTACGAGCAGTACTTC

j_gene: TRBJ1-2
d_gene: TRBD1
abundance: .
v_gene: TRBV14
CDR3aa: CASSLRTGGIYGYTF
CDR3nt: TGTGCCAGCAGTCTACGGACAGGGGGCATATATGGCTACACCTTC

j_gene: TRBJ2-5
d_gene: .
abundance: .
v_gene: TRBV9
CDR3aa: CASSSTGWETQYF
CDR3nt: TGTGCCAGCAGCTCCACAGGTTGGGAGACCCAGTACTTC

j_gene: TRBJ1-1
d_gene: TRBD1
abundance: once
v_gene: TRBV6-5
CDR3aa: CASSYLTGGGWTEAFF
CDR3nt: TGTGCCAGCAGTTACCTGACAGGGGGCGGATGGACTGAAGCTTTCTTT

j_gene: TRBJ1-3
d_gene: .
abundance: .
v_gene: TRBV30
CDR3aa: CAWSAPRGHLYF
CDR3nt: TGTGCCTGGAGTGCCCCAAGGGGCCACCTATATTTT

j_gene: TRBJ1-2
d_gene: .
abundance: .
v_gene: TRBV7-2
CDR3aa: CASSLMEGDGYTF
CDR3nt: TGTGCCAGCAGCTTAATGGAAGGGGATGGCTACACCTTC